The 27 T cell receptor beta chains listed next were all sequenced from one sample in a study of beta chain features in type 1 diabetes (dated 2018 in TCRdb). General study outcomes and caveats: In all four CD4+ subsets, TCRB CDR3 length was moderately but significantly shorter in type 1 diabetes patients.

The library was made by the immunoSEQ multiplex PCR assay. The High Capacity cDNA Reverse Transcription Kit was used to reverse transcribe all of the isolated RNA, meaning that expressed TCRB transcripts were what got sequenced. TCRdb carries this immuneACCESS record with in-frame sequences only. Its versions omit some clonotypes, under half of them owing to an unresolved V gene in the studies checked, with the rest unexplained. For this sample there are some 240,000 clones; 16% appear just once. The ten biggest clones cover about 0.078% of the sample. Their antigens are not known. Material: naive CD4+ T cells from blood. The intended sense of this specimen's cell subset or site label: true naive CD4+ T cells. All receptors derive from a man aged 25-45 years with type 1 diabetes.

V gene TRBV14 combines with J gene TRBJ2-1; 8 bases agree with TRBD1. This CDR3 comprises 16 residues. V was clipped by 4 bases and J by 1 base; unmatched bases: 6. CDR1 is SGHDN, CDR2 FVKESK, per germline. The CDR3 sequence is CASSRAGGWSYNEQFF. The DNA of the CDR3 is TGTGCCAGCAGCCGGGCAGGGGGCTGGTCCTACAATGAGCAGTTCTTC.

This clone was seen more than once but under ten times. The chain has TRBV9 and TRBJ2-3, with 12 nucleotides matching TRBD2. This CDR3 has 15 amino acids. J was trimmed by 7 bases and V by 3 bases; bases with no gene match: 6. Germline values: CDR1 SGDLS, CDR2 YYNGEE. The DNA of the CDR3 is TGTGCCAGCAGCGCGACTAGCGGGAGTTTGTATACGCAGTATTTT. Its protein product is CASSATSGSLYTQYF.

This clone was seen more than once but under ten times. The chain recombines TRBV7-6 with TRBJ2-2; D is unclear. Germline CDR1 and CDR2: SGHVS and FNYEAQ. V was shortened by 2 bases and J by 7 bases, with 8 bases between the two germline ends. This CDR3 is built from 13 residues. The CDR3 DNA reads TGTGCCAGCAGCTTAATAGCTGTCGGGGAGCTGTTTTTT. This encodes CASSLIAVGELFF. The whole variable domain, filled in from reference TRBV7-6 and TRBJ2-2, reads GAGVSQSPRYKVTKRGQDVALRCDPISGHVSLYWYRQALGQGPEFLTYFNYEAQQDKSGLPNDRFSAERPEGSISTLTIQRTEQRDSAMYRCASSLIAVGELFFGEGSRLTVL.

This clone was seen a few times. The chain combines TRBV7-9 with TRBJ1-1; 9 bases map to TRBD1. Germline CDR1 and CDR2: SEHNR and FQNEAQ (reference sequence). CDR3 length equals 13 residues. V shed 7 bases and J 4 bases; nucleotides not matched to a gene: 4. CDR3: CASTQQGATEAFF. DNA for the CDR3: TGTGCCAGCACCCAACAGGGGGCCACTGAAGCTTTCTTT. Looking up the rest from reference TRBV7-9 and TRBJ1-1 gives the full variable domain: DTGVSQNPRHKITKRGQNVTFRCDPISEHNRLYWYRQTLGQGPEFLTYFQNEAQLEKSRLLSDRFSAERPKGSFSTLEIQRTEQGDSAMYLCASTQQGATEAFFGQGTRLTVV.

V is TRBV15 and J is TRBJ2-1, with D uncertain. CDR1 and CDR2 (germline): LNHNV, YYDKDF (reference sequence). This CDR3 has 16 amino acids. V was pared by 3 bases and J by 0 bases, with 12 bases between. The CDR3 reads CATSRIGRSSYNEQFF. The CDR3 region has the DNA TGTGCCACCAGCAGGATTGGACGAAGCTCCTACAATGAGCAGTTCTTC.

This clone was recorded a few times. This sample also contains other DNA sequences that code for the same CDR3. This chain uses TRBV29-1 with TRBJ2-5; 8 positions match TRBD1. The germline CDR1 and CDR2 sequences are SQVTM and ANQGSEA. With V trimmed by 6 bases and J by 1 base, 1 base remained unmatched. The length of the CDR3 is 12 residues. The CDR3 nucleotides read TGCAGCGTAGACAGGGGCCAAGAGACCCAGTACTTC. It is translated as CSVDRGQETQYF. Variable domain in full (rest from reference TRBV29-1 and TRBJ2-5): SAVISQKPSRDICQRGTSLTIQCQVDSQVTMMFWYRQQPGQSLTLIATANQGSEATYESGFVIDKFPISRPNLTFSTLTVSNMSPEDSSIYLCSVDRGQETQYFGPGTRLLVL.

The rearrangement uses TRBV27 and TRBJ2-3; possible D gene TRBD2, 6 bases. The germline V gene encodes CDR1 MNHEY and CDR2 SMNVEV (reference sequence). The V end was cut by 8 bases, the J end by 0 bases, with 12 bases between. The CDR3 is 14 amino acids. CDR3 bases: TGTGCCAGCGGACTACTTCTTAGCACAGATACGCAGTATTTT. Its protein is CASGLLLSTDTQYF.

The chain combines TRBV25-1 with TRBJ2-2; D ambiguous. Germline CDR1 is MGHDK and CDR2 is SYGVNS. The V end lost 8 bases, the J end lost 3 bases, and 10 bases lay between the germline ends. The CDR3 sequence is 13 residues long. The CDR3 loop reads CASWIPYTGELFF. The CDR3 bases are TGTGCCAGCTGGATCCCATACACCGGGGAGCTGTTTTTT.

This clone came up a few times. This rearrangement joins TRBV29-1 to TRBJ2-7, with D possibly being TRBD1 (5 bases). The CDR3 is 11 residues long. The V and J ends lost 6 bases and 2 bases respectively, with 8 bases between them. Germline V gives CDR1 SQVTM, CDR2 ANQGSEA. For the CDR3, the DNA is TGCAGCGTCGTCAGGGCCTACGAGCAGTACTTC. It specifies CSVVRAYEQYF.

The chain has TRBV5-1 and TRBJ2-7, with TRBD1 identical over 9 bases. The germline V gene has CDR1 SGHRS and CDR2 YFSETQ. The V segment lost 4 bases and the J segment 3 bases; nucleotides outside the gene matches: 5. CDR3 size: 14 residues. CDR3 region: CASSAGTGSYEQYF. The CDR3 DNA reads TGCGCCAGCAGCGCGGGGACAGGGAGCTACGAGCAGTACTTC.

This clone was seen more than once but under ten times. This chain joins TRBV1 and TRBJ2-7; TRBD1 reflects the table's D call only, with no check against the DNA. TRBV1 has pseudogene status. The CDR3 totals 15 residues. CDR3 bases: TGCACCAGCAGCCGCCCCGGACAGAGAGGCTACGAGCAGTACTTC. This encodes CTSSRPGQRGYEQYF.

The rearrangement links TRBV25-1 to TRBJ2-1; 8 positions match TRBD2. V shed 5 bases and J 12 bases; nucleotides not matched to a gene: 12. The CDR3 runs 14 residues. Germline lookup yields CDR1 MGHDK and CDR2 SYGVNS. CDR3 nucleotides: TGTGCCAGCAGTCCTGGCGGGAGGATCATATGGCAGTTCTTC. This encodes CASSPGGRIIWQFF.

CDR3 amino acids: CAISESMGTAISEAFF. The CDR3, as DNA: TGTGCCATCAGTGAGTCCATGGGGACAGCCATCTCTGAAGCTTTCTTT. The chain employs TRBV10-3 and TRBJ1-1; 7 nucleotides agree with TRBD1. This CDR3 contains 16 residues. The trim removed 0 bases at V and 6 bases at J, leaving 10 bases unmatched. Germline V gene sequence: CDR1 ENHRY, CDR2 SYGVKD.

The chain has TRBV27 and TRBJ2-3; 7 bases fit TRBD2. This CDR3 comprises 15 residues. Germline values: CDR1 MNHEY, CDR2 SMNVEV (reference sequence). V lost 5 bases, J lost 1 base, and 6 bases stayed unmatched. In DNA, the CDR3 is TGTGCCAGCAGTCCTCTAGCGGAAGGCACAGATACGCAGTATTTT. Translated: CASSPLAEGTDTQYF.

This clone was seen a handful of times. This chain links TRBV7-9 with TRBJ2-7; 8 positions agree with TRBD1. The germline gives CDR1 SEHNR, CDR2 FQNEAQ (reference sequence). The CDR3 length is 14 residues. Germline trimming cut 6 bases from V and 3 bases from J; bases unmatched to any gene: 7. CDR3 in amino acids: CASSIRQGNYEQYF. CDR3 nucleotide sequence: TGTGCCAGCAGTATTCGACAGGGGAACTACGAGCAGTACTTC.

This clone was found a few times. The CDR3 region is CASSLNRIHTGELFF. CDR3 DNA sequence: TGCGCCAGCAGCTTGAACAGAATTCACACCGGGGAGCTGTTTTTT. V is TRBV5-1 and J is TRBJ2-2; D is undetermined. Germline values: CDR1 SGHRS, CDR2 YFSETQ. V was pared by 1 base and J by 3 bases, with 10 bases between. This CDR3 comprises 15 residues.

V gene TRBV29-1 combines with J gene TRBJ2-1; D may be TRBD1 (5 bases). Germline values: CDR1 SQVTM, CDR2 ANQGSEA. The CDR3 runs to 14 residues. V was trimmed by 1 base and J by 2 bases, leaving 9 bases between them. In DNA form, the CDR3 reads TGCAGCGTTGAAGCAGGGCGCGCCTACAATGAGCAGTTCTTC. Its protein is CSVEAGRAYNEQFF.

The chain recombines TRBV9 with TRBJ2-1; TRBD2 is a possible D gene (6 bases). Germline V lookup: CDR1 SGDLS, CDR2 YYNGEE. V lost 3 bases and J lost 5, with 21 bases in between. The CDR3 runs to 17 residues. CDR3 residues: CASSATLSGAGDNEQFF. In nucleotides, the CDR3 is TGTGCCAGCAGCGCTACTCTTAGCGGAGCCGGAGACAATGAGCAGTTCTTC. Full variable domain (rest looked up from reference TRBV9 and TRBJ2-1): DSGVTQTPKHLITATGQRVTLRCSPRSGDLSVYWYQQSLDQGLQFLIQYYNGEERAKGNILERFSAQQFPDLHSELNLSSLELGDSALYFCASSATLSGAGDNEQFFGPGTRLTVL.

In its sample, this clone was seen a few times. The chain couples TRBV29-1 to TRBJ1-1; D call uncertain. Germline lookup yields CDR1 SQVTM and CDR2 ANQGSEA. With 6 bases removed from V and 11 bases from J, the gap between germline ends came to 16 bases. This CDR3 has 11 residues. As DNA, the CDR3 is TGCAGCGTCTCGGACCGGGAGGGCGCTTTCTTT. It encodes CSVSDREGAFF.

Remarks on this clone: Other DNA sequences in this specimen translate into the identical CDR3. V gene TRBV2 combines with J gene TRBJ2-5; D is unclear. CDR1 SNHLY and CDR2 FYNNEI come from the germline V gene. The germline V and J ends were trimmed by 1 base and 5 bases, with 2 bases remaining between them. This CDR3 spans 11 amino acids. The CDR3 nucleotides are TGTGCCAGCAGTGAAGGGGAGACCCAGTACTTC. Amino acid sequence: CASSEGETQYF.

This clone was seen only a few times. J is TRBJ2-5 and V is TRBV25-1; D gene ambiguous. This CDR3 region has 14 residues. V gave up 3 bases and J gave up 0 bases, with 8 bases separating them. CDR1 MGHDK and CDR2 SYGVNS come from the germline V gene. CDR3 protein: CASSDLNYQETQYF. The CDR3, as DNA: TGTGCCAGCAGTGATCTGAATTACCAAGAGACCCAGTACTTC.

The table lists this clone with a few counts. The chain links TRBV7-2 to TRBJ1-1; unclear D gene. This CDR3 region has 15 residues. Germline CDR1 SGHTA, CDR2 FQGNSA. V shed 5 bases and J shed 4 bases, with 17 bases lying between them. The CDR3 nucleotides are TGTGCCAGCAGCCCAACCGGCGCGAGGACCACTGAAGCTTTCTTT. Translating gives CASSPTGARTTEAFF.

The chain joins TRBV28 to TRBJ2-6; no clear D. Trimming shortened V by 6 bases and J by 2 bases, and 8 bases separated the two germline ends. CDR1 is MDHEN and CDR2 is SYDVKM in the germline V gene. The CDR3 runs 14 residues. CDR3 bases: TGTGCCAGCAGCCTCCTGGCTGGGGCCAACGTCCTGACTTTC. As protein: CASSLLAGANVLTF.

This clone has only a few counts. The chain recombines TRBV25-1 with TRBJ2-1, with TRBD1 matching over 7 bases. The CDR3 length is 13 residues. Trimming cost V 6 bases and J 6 bases; bases outside gene matches: 5. Germline CDR1 is MGHDK and CDR2 is SYGVNS. The chain's CDR3 is CASRTGVGNEQFF. The CDR3 DNA reads TGTGCCAGCAGAACAGGGGTTGGCAATGAGCAGTTCTTC.

This clone was counted a single time. This chain links TRBV30 with TRBJ1-3; no clear D gene. Trimming took off 4 bases at V and 3 bases at J, with 19 bases between the two ends. Germline CDR1 reads GTSNPN; CDR2 reads SVGIG (reference sequence). This CDR3 has 16 amino acids. CDR3: CAWTHQQFRGGNTIYF. CDR3 nucleotide sequence: TGTGCCTGGACTCACCAACAGTTCCGCGGTGGAAACACCATATATTTT.

The chain links TRBV6-5 to TRBJ2-7, with D uncertain. Germline V gene sequence: CDR1 MNHEY, CDR2 SVGAGI. The CDR3 is made up of 14 amino acids. V lost 1 base to trimming and J lost 4 bases, with 11 bases between them. The CDR3 region has the DNA TGTGCCAGCAGTTACTTATCCAGCAAATACGAGCAGTACTTC. Its translation: CASSYLSSKYEQYF.

The chain has TRBV28 and TRBJ2-3; 11 bases fit TRBD2. Germline trimming cut 5 bases from V and 3 bases from J; bases unmatched to any gene: 4. Looked up from germline, CDR1 is MDHEN and CDR2 is SYDVKM. The CDR3 is 15 residues long. The CDR3 is CASSGGTSGTDTQYF. The CDR3 DNA follows: TGTGCCAGCAGTGGTGGGACTAGCGGAACAGATACGCAGTATTTT.